Below, 13 T cell receptor beta chains from the same sample are listed, as sequenced in a study of vaccination and CD4 T cells after COVID-19. Treatment given: approximately 9-day PBMC culture with coronavirus spike peptide pools or control peptides (ViraFEST assay). The unexposed donor provided CD4+ T cells, which were taken before the COVID-19 pandemic (2011-2018). The Oncomine TCR Beta short-read assay sequenced DNA from cultured CD4+ T cells. MiXCR, run by TCRdb on the PCR reads, gives a single entry per CDR3 protein. The sample lists about 9,000 distinct CDR3 sequences, about half seen once, with about a sixth in the top ten. No antigen has been assigned to these receptors. Sequencing used CD4+ T cells from blood, cultured in vitro. The receptors derive from a human donor in good health.

This clonotype was observed a handful of times. The chain joins TRBV10-3 to TRBJ2-7, with 12 bases identical to TRBD2. The CDR3 loop spans 17 amino acids. V was clipped by 3 bases and J by 4 bases; unmatched bases: 10. Germline V gene data show CDR1 as ENHRY and CDR2 as SYGVKD. The CDR3 nucleotides read TGTGCCATCAGTGATAAGAGACTAGCGGGGGTTCTGTACGAGCAGTACTTC. It yields the protein CAISDKRLAGVLYEQYF.

The rearrangement joins TRBV4-1 to TRBJ1-1, with D uncertain. CDR1 is MGHRA, CDR2 YSYEKL, per germline. The CDR3 runs 15 residues. Between the trimmed V and J ends, which lost 1 base and 0 bases, there was a span of 9 bases. The CDR3 bases are TGCGCCAGCAGCCAAGTTGGGGAGATGAACACTGAAGCTTTCTTT. It yields the protein CASSQVGEMNTEAFF.

This chain joins TRBV15 and TRBJ2-4; D possibly corresponds to TRBD2 (6 bases). The germline CDR1 and CDR2 sequences are LNHNV and YYDKDF (reference sequence). Trimming took 0 bases from V and 1 from J, leaving 16 bases between them. The CDR3 is 18 amino acids. The CDR3 region has the DNA TGTGCCACCAGCAGAGATGTTGGGGGGATTGGGGCCAAAAACATTCAGTACTTC. Translating gives CATSRDVGGIGAKNIQYF.

The CDR3 protein is CASSRQGYNSPLHF. CDR3 nucleotide sequence: TGTGCCAGCTCGCGACAGGGTTATAATTCACCCCTCCACTTT. The chain couples TRBV7-9 to TRBJ1-6; TRBD1 aligns across 7 bases. J lost 4 bases, V lost 8 bases, and 5 bases had no gene match. The CDR3 sequence is 14 residues long. Germline V gives CDR1 SEHNR, CDR2 FQNEAQ (reference sequence).

This clonotype is a singleton in its sample. The gene calls are TRBV7-2 and TRBJ2-3; 10 nucleotides align to TRBD2. Germline assignment: CDR1 SGHTA and CDR2 FQGNSA. The CDR3 covers 20 residues. The J segment lost 2 bases and the V segment lost 5 bases, leaving 19 bases of the junction unmatched. CDR3 coding DNA: TGTGCCAGCAGCCACCCCTGGACTAGCGGCCGCCCGGTTAACACAGATACGCAGTATTTT. Translation: CASSHPWTSGRPVNTDTQYF.

The chain is built from TRBV6-1 and TRBJ1-2; 10 positions agree with TRBD1. From germline, CDR1 is MNHNS and CDR2 SASEGT. The CDR3 covers 17 residues. Losses at the gene ends were 4 bases for V and 4 bases for J; bases not matched to a gene: 12. The CDR3 DNA follows: TGTGCCAGCAGTGTTGGGACAGGGGCTTCGCTAATCTATGGCTACACCTTC. Its translation is CASSVGTGASLIYGYTF.

The chain uses TRBV23-1 and TRBJ1-1; 12 bases map to TRBD1. TRBV23-1 is filed as an ORF, its function uncertain. J lost 5 bases, V lost 5 bases, and 21 bases had no gene match. This CDR3 region has 20 residues. The CDR3 DNA follows: TGCGCCAGCAGTGAAATACCTTCTGGGACAGGGGGCGTGGGAGGGACTGAAGCTTTCTTT. Residues: CASSEIPSGTGGVGGTEAFF.

J is TRBJ2-3 and V is TRBV5-4; 13 nucleotides line up with TRBD2. Looked up from germline, CDR1 is SGHNT and CDR2 is YYREEE (reference sequence). Unmatched junction bases numbered 6, after V lost 4 bases and J lost 4 bases. This CDR3 contains 16 residues. CDR3 in DNA: TGTGCCAGCAGCCTCGGGACTAGCGGGGCGGCAGATACGCAGTATTTT. Amino acid sequence: CASSLGTSGAADTQYF.

This clonotype appeared once. The rearrangement uses TRBV14 and TRBJ2-7; D remains ambiguous. CDR3 length: 13 residues. Germline V gene lookup returns CDR1 SGHDN and CDR2 FVKESK. With 6 bases removed from V and 2 bases from J, the gap between germline ends came to 11 bases. CDR3 region: CASRPTGTYEQYF. Here the CDR3 DNA reads TGTGCCAGCAGGCCGACTGGCACCTACGAGCAGTACTTC.

This clonotype was detected once. The V call is TRBV20-1, the J call TRBJ2-5, with 12 bases matching TRBD2. CDR1 and CDR2 from the germline V gene are DFQATT and SNEGSKA (reference sequence). The CDR3 has 15 residues. Losses at the gene ends were 6 bases for V and 4 bases for J; bases not matched to a gene: 9. This CDR3 is CSATGLAGGRETQYF. In DNA form, the CDR3 reads TGCAGTGCAACCGGGCTAGCGGGGGGGCGAGAGACCCAGTACTTC.

The J gene is TRBJ2-1, the V gene TRBV10-3, with D perhaps TRBD1 (5 bases). The V end was cut by 0 bases, the J end by 9 bases, with 12 bases between. The CDR3 is made up of 14 amino acids. Per germline, CDR1 ENHRY and CDR2 SYGVKD. This CDR3 reads CAISESTAPTEQFF. In DNA form, the CDR3 reads TGTGCCATCAGTGAGTCGACAGCCCCCACTGAGCAGTTCTTC.

The chain uses TRBV28 and TRBJ1-5; D gene unclear. V lost 3 bases, J lost 6 bases, and 6 bases lay in between. Germline CDR1 and CDR2: MDHEN and SYDVKM. This CDR3 spans 12 amino acids. The CDR3: CASSFSGQPQHF. In DNA form, the CDR3 reads TGTGCCAGCAGTTTTTCCGGTCAGCCCCAGCATTTT.

This chain links TRBV18 with TRBJ2-5, with 9 bases aligning to TRBD2. This CDR3 is built from 16 residues. Germline CDR1 reads KGHSH; CDR2 reads LQKENI. V trimming: 3 bases; J trimming: 4 bases; junction bases outside the gene matches: 9. DNA of the CDR3: TGTGCCAGCTCACCGGCGGGGGGGCCTGTAGGAGAGACCCAGTACTTC. This translates into CASSPAGGPVGETQYF.